These T cell receptor beta chains were read from a single sample in a study of control samples from healthy donors and cancer patients. Only in-frame clones appear in the TCRdb table, and some are missing; sequencing was by immunoSEQ multiplex PCR. The table lists around 190,000 clones, 90% of them singletons. The sequenced sample was blood. These receptor sequences come from a woman in her 50s in good health. Each CDR3 is given with its conserved first and last residue. A D gene is named only where the DNA matches it firmly. The listing skips clone size in some rows; elsewhere it reads once, few, many or a size class.

>-|-|TRBV9|TRBJ1-5
TGTGCCAGCAGCGTAGGTTCGGGAAATCAGCCCCAGCATTTT
CASSVGSGNQPQHF
>-|-|TRBV14|TRBJ1-6
TGTGCCAGCAGCCAAGCCCAGGGTTGGTCACCCCTCCACTTT
CASSQAQGWSPLHF
>-|-|TRBV6-1|TRBJ1-2
TGTGCCAGCAGTGAGAACAGTGGGGGGAACACCTTC
CASSENSGGNTF
>-|-|TRBV12-3/TRBV12-4|TRBJ2-7
TGTGCCAGCAGTTTAATTGGAGAGTACGAGCAGTACTTC
CASSLIGEYEQYF
>-|-|TRBV25-1|TRBJ2-1
TGTGCCAGCAGTGAGTGGGGACTCTCCTACAATGAGCAGTTCTTC
CASSEWGLSYNEQFF
>-|-|TRBV6-2/TRBV6-3|TRBJ1-1
TGTGCCAGCAGTTACCAGGGTTACACTGAAGCTTTCTTT
CASSYQGYTEAFF
>-|-|TRBV9|TRBJ2-3
TGTGCCAGCAGCTTGGGCCCTAGCGACACAGATACGCAGTATTTT
CASSLGPSDTDTQYF
>-|TRBD2|TRBV7-6|TRBJ2-2
TGTGCCAGCAGCAGCATCCCTTTAGCGGGGGGACACGCGAGCACCGGGGAGCTGTTTTTT
CASSSIPLAGGHASTGELFF
>-|-|TRBV5-1|TRBJ2-5
TGCGCCAGCAGCGGCCAAGAGACCCAGTACTTC
CASSGQETQYF
>once|-|TRBV18|TRBJ2-5
TGTGCCAGCTCACCTCCGCAGGGGGAGACCCAGTACTTC
CASSPPQGETQYF
>once|-|TRBV5-6|TRBJ2-2
TGTGCCAGCAGCCCCCGGTCTCGGGACACCGGGGAGCTGTTTTTT
CASSPRSRDTGELFF
>-|-|TRBV5-3|TRBJ1-5
TGTGCCAGAAGCTTGGCCGGGGGAGGCAATCAGCCCCAGCATTTT
CARSLAGGGNQPQHF
>-|TRBD1|TRBV28|TRBJ2-7
TGTGCCAGCAGTTCCCCGGACAGGGGAAAGGAGGACTACGAGCAGTACTTC
CASSSPDRGKEDYEQYF
>-|-|TRBV19|TRBJ2-2
TGTGCCAGTGATTTAGGACAAGGAACCGGGGAGCTGTTTTTT
CASDLGQGTGELFF
>few|-|TRBV2|TRBJ1-6
TGTGCCAGCAGTGCGGAGGAGGGGTATAATTCACCCCTCCACTTT
CASSAEEGYNSPLHF